Below, 18 T cell receptor beta chains from the same sample are listed, as sequenced in a study of cytomegalovirus exposure and HLA in healthy donors. Repertoires were generated with immunoSEQ multiplex PCR, while TCRdb's copy carries only in-frame clones and drops some. The top ten clones hold 3% of a sample with some 160,000 clones, 88% of them seen once. The sample was PBMCs. The receptors were gathered from a man between 18 and 35 years old in good health and CMV-seronegative.

This chain joins TRBV19 and TRBJ2-5, with TRBD2 identical over 10 bases. CDR1 is LNHDA and CDR2 is SQIVND in the germline V gene (reference sequence). The length of the CDR3 is 16 residues. Trimming took 10 bases from V and 5 from J; bases not matched to a gene: 16. This CDR3 reads CATAGGASGGRETQYF. For the CDR3, the DNA is TGTGCCACCGCCGGTGGGGCTAGCGGGGGTAGGGAGACCCAGTACTTC.

The chain carries TRBV4-1 and TRBJ1-4, with a possible D match to TRBD1 (6 bases). Trimming left V 1 base short and J 12 bases short, with 18 bases between. Germline CDR1 is MGHRA and CDR2 is YSYEKL. This CDR3 spans 15 amino acids. The CDR3 region is CASSQVGAAQNQLFF. CDR3 nucleotide sequence: TGCGCCAGCAGCCAAGTGGGGGCAGCCCAAAATCAACTGTTTTTT.

This clone occurred a few times. This chain joins TRBV5-1 and TRBJ2-3, with 9 bases matching TRBD2. Germline V CDR1 and CDR2: SGHRS, YFSETQ. V was clipped by 5 bases and J by 1 base; unmatched bases: 5. The CDR3 loop spans 15 amino acids. The CDR3 loop reads CASRSLAGRTDTQYF. In DNA, the CDR3 is TGCGCCAGCAGATCACTAGCGGGCCGCACAGATACGCAGTATTTT.

The chain is built from TRBV28 and TRBJ1-2, with D maybe TRBD1 (6 bases). Germline assignment: CDR1 MDHEN and CDR2 SYDVKM. The CDR3 covers 16 residues. V gave up 6 bases and J gave up 3 bases, with 20 bases separating them. CDR3 nucleotides: TGTGCCAGCAGCTGGGGTACAGGGATTTCATACTATGGCTACACCTTC. Translation gives CASSWGTGISYYGYTF.

V usage is TRBV13 and J usage is TRBJ2-7; TRBD2 matches at 8 bases. Germline-derived CDR1 and CDR2 are PRHDT and FYEKMQ (reference sequence). The CDR3 covers 14 residues. Losses at the gene ends were 8 bases for V and 4 bases for J; bases not matched to a gene: 10. The CDR3 DNA is TGTGCCAGCGGACGAGCGGGAGAGACGTACGAGCAGTACTTC. Encoded protein: CASGRAGETYEQYF.

The chain uses TRBV10-3 and TRBJ2-7; 9 bases agree with TRBD1. After removal of 10 bases from V and 2 bases from J, the junction contained 9 bases not matched to a gene. From germline, CDR1 is ENHRY and CDR2 SYGVKD. The CDR3 is 14 amino acids. The CDR3: CATARDRVPYEQYF. CDR3 DNA sequence: TGTGCCACGGCCCGGGACAGGGTGCCCTACGAGCAGTACTTC.

For this clone: The same CDR3 can be traced to other DNA sequences in this sample. DNA for the CDR3: TGCGCCAGCAGCTTGGGAGGGCAAGAGACCCAGTACTTC. Amino acids: CASSLGGQETQYF. The chain recombines TRBV5-1 with TRBJ2-5; D may be TRBD2 (5 bases). From germline, CDR1 is SGHRS and CDR2 YFSETQ. Trimming cost V 0 bases and J 2 bases, with 5 bases left between them. This CDR3 region has 13 residues.

The CDR3 region has the DNA TGTGCCAGCACCCGGCAGGGTGATTCAGATACGCAGTATTTT. This encodes CASTRQGDSDTQYF. The chain carries TRBV11-2 and TRBJ2-3, with a possible D match to TRBD1 (5 bases). This CDR3 region has 14 residues. V was shortened by 7 bases and J by 4 bases, with 15 bases between the two germline ends. Germline V gene lookup returns CDR1 SGHAT and CDR2 FQNNGV.

The chain recombines TRBV19 with TRBJ2-7; 8 bases line up with TRBD1. The V gene end was trimmed by 3 bases and the J gene end by 0 bases; junction bases not matched to a gene: 4. The CDR3 has 15 amino acids. The germline V gene has CDR1 LNHDA and CDR2 SQIVND (reference sequence). The CDR3 coding sequence is TGTGCCAGTAGTATGCAGGGGGCGGCCTCCTACGAGCAGTACGTC. As protein: CASSMQGAASYEQYV.

This clone was counted once. The chain couples TRBV27 to TRBJ2-7; no reliable D call. The V gene's germline CDR1 is MNHEY and CDR2 SMNVEV (reference sequence). There are 11 residues in the CDR3. The V end was cut by 4 bases, the J end by 2 bases, with 3 bases between. The CDR3 DNA follows: TGTGCCAGCAGTTCTACCTACGAGCAGTACTTC. This encodes CASSSTYEQYF.

In its sample, this clone was seen once. The chain is built from TRBV13 and TRBJ2-3, with 10 bases identical to TRBD2. Germline values: CDR1 PRHDT, CDR2 FYEKMQ (reference sequence). This CDR3 has 16 residues. J lost 0 bases, V lost 5 bases, and 5 bases had no gene match. Written as DNA, the CDR3 is TGTGCCAGCAGCGACAGGGGACTAGCGAGCACAGATACGCAGTATTTT. As protein: CASSDRGLASTDTQYF.

The chain couples TRBV5-1 to TRBJ2-2; 10 bases map to TRBD1. The V gene's germline CDR1 is SGHRS and CDR2 YFSETQ. The CDR3 is 16 amino acids. V gave up 4 bases and J gave up 3 bases; unmatched junction bases: 6. CDR3 region: CASSPRDRGYTGELFF. CDR3 sequence (DNA): TGCGCCAGCAGCCCGCGGGACAGGGGATACACCGGGGAGCTGTTTTTT.

The chain links TRBV4-2 to TRBJ1-4; D unresolved. The CDR3 has 15 amino acids. Per the germline V gene, CDR1 is LGHNA and CDR2 is YNFKEQ. V was shortened by 4 bases and J by 0 bases, with 9 bases between the two germline ends. CDR3 nucleotide sequence: TGTGCCAGCAGCCGTATCGGTACAACTAATGAAAAACTGTTTTTT. Translating it yields CASSRIGTTNEKLFF.

V gene TRBV27 combines with J gene TRBJ1-2; TRBD1 matches 7 bases. V trimming: 6 bases; J trimming: 2 bases; junction bases outside the gene matches: 6. The germline CDR1 and CDR2 sequences are MNHEY and SMNVEV (reference sequence). The CDR3 length is 14 residues. The CDR3 nucleotides are TGTGCCAGCAGGAGACAGGGAGTCAACTATGGCTACACCTTC. Amino acids: CASRRQGVNYGYTF.

V usage is TRBV6-1 and J usage is TRBJ2-7; TRBD1 matches at 8 bases. The CDR3 is 14 amino acids. The V gene end was trimmed by 3 bases and the J gene end by 7 bases; junction bases not matched to a gene: 8. Germline V lookup: CDR1 MNHNS, CDR2 SASEGT. CDR3 bases: TGTGCCAGCAGTGATGGGAGGACAGGGTGGGAGCAGTACGTC. This codes for CASSDGRTGWEQYV.

The rearrangement links TRBV2 to TRBJ2-1, with TRBD2 identical over 9 bases. Germline V CDR1 and CDR2: SNHLY, FYNNEI. This CDR3 has 14 residues. V lost 2 bases and J lost 8; bases outside the gene matches: 4. This chain's CDR3 is CASSERLAGYEQFF. Here the CDR3 DNA reads TGTGCCAGCAGTGAACGGCTAGCGGGATATGAGCAGTTCTTC. The variable domain in full, completed from reference TRBV2 and TRBJ2-1, reads EPEVTQTPSHQVTQMGQEVILRCVPISNHLYFYWYRQILGQKVEFLVSFYNNEISEKSEIFDDQFSVERPDGSNFTLKIRSTKLEDSAMYFCASSERLAGYEQFFGPGTRLTVL.

The rearrangement links TRBV28 to TRBJ1-1; 8 nucleotides match TRBD1. This CDR3 contains 16 residues. After removal of 4 bases from V and 4 bases from J, the junction contained 11 bases not matched to a gene. Germline V lookup: CDR1 MDHEN, CDR2 SYDVKM. Written as DNA, the CDR3 is TGTGCCAGCAGTTCCGTGGACAGGGCCTTTGTCACTGAAGCTTTCTTT. Its translation: CASSSVDRAFVTEAFF.

The CDR3 DNA reads as TGTGCCAGCAGTGGCTTGAGGGTAGGCGGTGAGCAGTTCTTC. Amino acids: CASSGLRVGGEQFF. The chain joins TRBV6-1 to TRBJ2-1; D is possibly TRBD2 (5 bases). The CDR3 has 14 amino acids. V gave up 4 bases and J gave up 9 bases, with 16 bases separating them. Germline CDR1 reads MNHNS; CDR2 reads SASEGT.